This T cell receptor (beta chain) emerged from a study of T cell responses to AZD1222 COVID-19 vaccine. On this clone: No antigen is known for it.

Doses given second, at about 4 or about 12 weeks, were pooled. The assay was immunoSEQ multiplex PCR, and TCRdb's table has in-frame clones only and misses some. The sample consists of 100,000 to 130,000 clones, about 92% of them appearing once. Study-level findings and limits: No repertoire was sampled before or during the peak T cell response, only after it. Possibly, clonal diversity was underestimated; donors were largely white British and included more females.

This CDR3 contains 15 residues. J gave up 7 bases and V 4 bases, and 7 bases lay outside the gene matches. The germline V gene encodes CDR1 LNHDA and CDR2 SQIVND (reference sequence). The TCR comes from an adult who received the AZD1222 COVID-19 vaccine. The V and J genes are TRBV19 and TRBJ1-6; 7 nucleotides line up with TRBD1. The sample consisted of peripheral blood, taken 28 days after the second AZD1222 dose. CDR3 protein: CASSTPTGWNSPLHF. As DNA, the CDR3 is TGTGCCAGTAGTACACCGACAGGGTGGAATTCACCCCTCCACTTT.